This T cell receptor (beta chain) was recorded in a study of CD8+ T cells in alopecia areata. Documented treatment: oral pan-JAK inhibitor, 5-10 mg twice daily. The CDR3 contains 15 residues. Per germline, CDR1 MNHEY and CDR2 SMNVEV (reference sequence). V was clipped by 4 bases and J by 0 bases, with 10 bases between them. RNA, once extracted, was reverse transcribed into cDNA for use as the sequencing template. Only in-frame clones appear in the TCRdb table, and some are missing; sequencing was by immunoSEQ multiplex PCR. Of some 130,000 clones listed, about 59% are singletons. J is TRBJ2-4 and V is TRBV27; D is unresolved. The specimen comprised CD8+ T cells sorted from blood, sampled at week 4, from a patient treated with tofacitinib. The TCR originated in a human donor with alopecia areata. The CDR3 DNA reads TGTGCCAGCAGTTATCTTCCGCTAGCCAAAAACATTCAGTACTTC. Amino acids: CASSYLPLAKNIQYF.